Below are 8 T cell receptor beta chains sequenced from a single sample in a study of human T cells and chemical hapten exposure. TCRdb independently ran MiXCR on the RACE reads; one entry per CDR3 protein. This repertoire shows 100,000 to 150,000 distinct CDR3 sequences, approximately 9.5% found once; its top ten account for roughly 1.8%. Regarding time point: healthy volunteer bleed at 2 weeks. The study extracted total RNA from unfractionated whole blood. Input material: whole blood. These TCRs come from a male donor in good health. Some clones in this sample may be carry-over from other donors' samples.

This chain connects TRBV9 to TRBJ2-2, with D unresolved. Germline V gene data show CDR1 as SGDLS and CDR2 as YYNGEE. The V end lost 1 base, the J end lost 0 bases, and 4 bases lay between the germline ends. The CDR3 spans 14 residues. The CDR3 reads CASSVQANTGELFF. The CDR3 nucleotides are TGTGCCAGCAGCGTACAGGCGAACACCGGGGAGCTGTTTTTT.

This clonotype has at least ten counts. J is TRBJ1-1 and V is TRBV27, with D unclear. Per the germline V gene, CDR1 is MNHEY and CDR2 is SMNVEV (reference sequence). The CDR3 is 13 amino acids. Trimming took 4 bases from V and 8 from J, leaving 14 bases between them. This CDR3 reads CASSSSLVGEAFF. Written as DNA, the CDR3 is TGTGCCAGCAGTTCCTCTCTCGTGGGCGAAGCTTTCTTT.

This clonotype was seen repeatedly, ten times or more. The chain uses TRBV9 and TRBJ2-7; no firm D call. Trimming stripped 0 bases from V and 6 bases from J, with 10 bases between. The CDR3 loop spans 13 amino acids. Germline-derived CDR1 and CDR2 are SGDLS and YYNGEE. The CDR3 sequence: CASSVDGRSEQYF. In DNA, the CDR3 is TGTGCCAGCAGCGTAGATGGCAGATCCGAGCAGTACTTC.

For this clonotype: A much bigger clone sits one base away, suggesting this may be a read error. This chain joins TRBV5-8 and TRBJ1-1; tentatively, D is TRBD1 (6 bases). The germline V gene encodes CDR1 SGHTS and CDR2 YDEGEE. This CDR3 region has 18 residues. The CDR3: CVSSLEVLLGASGTEAFF. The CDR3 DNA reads TGTGTCAGCAGCTTGGAGGTGCTACTGGGGGCGAGTGGCACTGAAGCTTTCTTT. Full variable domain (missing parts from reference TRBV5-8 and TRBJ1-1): EAGVTQSPTHLIKTRGQQATLRCSPISGHTSVYWYQQALGLGLQFLLWYDEGEERNRGNFPPRFSGRQFPNYSSELNVNALELEDSALYLCVSSLEVLLGASGTEAFFGQGTRLTVV.

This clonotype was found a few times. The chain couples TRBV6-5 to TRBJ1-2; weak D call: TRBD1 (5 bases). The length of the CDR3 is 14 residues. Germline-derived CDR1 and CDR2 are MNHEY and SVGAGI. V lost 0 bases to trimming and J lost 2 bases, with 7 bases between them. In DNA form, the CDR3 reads TGTGCCAGCAGTTACTCGACAGACAACTATGGCTACACCTTC. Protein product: CASSYSTDNYGYTF.

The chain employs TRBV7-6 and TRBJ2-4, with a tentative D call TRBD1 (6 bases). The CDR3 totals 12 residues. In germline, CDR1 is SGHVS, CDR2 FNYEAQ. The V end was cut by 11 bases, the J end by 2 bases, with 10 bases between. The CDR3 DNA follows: TGTGCCGTAGGGGGTTCCAAAAACATTCAGTACTTC. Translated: CAVGGSKNIQYF.

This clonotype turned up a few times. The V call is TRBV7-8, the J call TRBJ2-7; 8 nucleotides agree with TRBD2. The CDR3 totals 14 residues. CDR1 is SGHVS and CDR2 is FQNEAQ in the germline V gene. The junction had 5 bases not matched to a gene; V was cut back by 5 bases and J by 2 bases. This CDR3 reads CASSLQGLAYEQYF. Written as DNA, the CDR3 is TGTGCCAGCAGCCTCCAGGGACTAGCCTACGAGCAGTACTTC. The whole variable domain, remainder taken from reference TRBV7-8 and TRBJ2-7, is GAGVSQSPRYKVAKRGQDVALRCDPISGHVSLFWYQQALGQGPEFLTYFQNEAQLDKSGLPSDRFFAERPEGSVSTLKIQRTQQEDSAVYLCASSLQGLAYEQYFGPGTRLTVT.

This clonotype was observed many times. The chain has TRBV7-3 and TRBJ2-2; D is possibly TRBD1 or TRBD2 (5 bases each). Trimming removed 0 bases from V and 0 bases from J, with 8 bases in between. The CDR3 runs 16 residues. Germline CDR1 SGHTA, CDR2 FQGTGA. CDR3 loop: CASSLTVGANTGELFF. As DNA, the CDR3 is TGTGCCAGCAGCTTAACGGTGGGGGCGAACACCGGGGAGCTGTTTTTT.